The rows below give T cell receptor beta chains drawn from one sample of a study of CD8+ T cells in alopecia areata. Clones were sequenced by immunoSEQ multiplex PCR, and TCRdb holds only the in-frame ones, with some missing. This table has 250,000 or so clones, around 67% appearing once. Sample: CD4+ T cells sorted from blood, taken at week 0. These receptors were taken from a human donor with alopecia areata. Both conserved end residues are part of each CDR3. Fields, in order: D gene, J gene, V gene, clone size, CDR3 DNA, CDR3 protein. The D gene is left open where the match is weak. The listing skips clone size in some rows; elsewhere it reads once, few, many or a size class.

D: NA; J: TRBJ2-5; V: TRBV20-1; size: NA; DNA: TGCAGCGCTCAGATTCAAGAGACCCAGTACTTC; CDR3: CSAQIQETQYF
D: NA; J: TRBJ1-4; V: TRBV6-6; size: NA; DNA: TGTGCCAGCAGTTTCCAAGAGGAACTGTTTTTT; CDR3: CASSFQEELFF
D: NA; J: TRBJ1-1; V: TRBV11-2; size: NA; DNA: TGTGCCAGCAGCTTAGAGCGGGGGAGTGAAGCTTTCTTT; CDR3: CASSLERGSEAFF
D: TRBD2; J: TRBJ2-7; V: TRBV7-3; size: NA; DNA: TGTGCCAGCAGCCCGTCTAGCGGGGGGACCCACGAGCAGTACTTC; CDR3: CASSPSSGGTHEQYF
D: NA; J: TRBJ2-2; V: TRBV2; size: few; DNA: TGTGCCAGCAGTGAAACAGGGATGAACACCGGGGAGCTGTTTTTT; CDR3: CASSETGMNTGELFF
D: NA; J: TRBJ2-6; V: TRBV19; size: NA; DNA: TGTGCCAGTAGAGATCCCGTCCGGGTGCGGGTCAACGTCCTGACTTTC; CDR3: CASRDPVRVRVNVLTF
D: NA; J: TRBJ1-4; V: TRBV7-9; size: NA; DNA: TGTGCCAGCCGGGATAGGTCCGGGAATGAAAAACTGTTTTTT; CDR3: CASRDRSGNEKLFF
D: NA; J: TRBJ2-6; V: TRBV5-4; size: NA; DNA: TGTGCCAGCAGCGTGGCTAAGCGCTCTGGGGCCAACGTCCTGACTTTC; CDR3: CASSVAKRSGANVLTF
D: TRBD1; J: TRBJ1-6; V: TRBV30; size: NA; DNA: TGTGCCTGGTCAGGGGGGAATTCACCCCTCCACTTT; CDR3: CAWSGGNSPLHF
D: NA; J: TRBJ2-1; V: TRBV30; size: NA; DNA: TGTGCCTGGAGTCATCTCGGTGTGCAGTTCTTC; CDR3: CAWSHLGVQFF
D: TRBD1; J: TRBJ2-1; V: TRBV29-1; size: once; DNA: TGCAGCGTCGCGAAGGGACAGGGGGCCAATGAGCAGTTCTTC; CDR3: CSVAKGQGANEQFF
D: NA; J: TRBJ2-4; V: TRBV2; size: NA; DNA: TGTGCCAGCAGCGAGATTAACATTCAGTACTTC; CDR3: CASSEINIQYF
D: TRBD1; J: TRBJ1-2; V: TRBV6-1; size: NA; DNA: TGTGCCAGCTACAGGGGAGCAGGCTATGGCTACACCTTC; CDR3: CASYRGAGYGYTF
D: NA; J: TRBJ2-7; V: TRBV29-1; size: NA; DNA: TGCAGCGTTGCCAGGGAAGTCCTCTCCGAGCAGTACTTC; CDR3: CSVAREVLSEQYF
D: TRBD2; J: TRBJ2-3; V: TRBV5-1; size: NA; DNA: TGCGCCAGCAGCCCGAATGGTCTAGCGGTCACAGATACGCAGTATTTT; CDR3: CASSPNGLAVTDTQYF
D: NA; J: TRBJ1-2; V: TRBV27; size: NA; DNA: TGTGCCAGCAGTTTTCGGCAGAACTATGGCTACACCTTC; CDR3: CASSFRQNYGYTF
D: NA; J: TRBJ1-2; V: TRBV5-6; size: NA; DNA: TGTGCCAGCAGCCTGGTGGGAAATCATATCTATGGCTACACCTTC; CDR3: CASSLVGNHIYGYTF
D: NA; J: TRBJ1-5; V: TRBV7-8; size: NA; DNA: TGTGCCAGCACCTCCGGGACTACCGCGGATCAGCCCCAGCATTTT; CDR3: CASTSGTTADQPQHF
D: NA; J: TRBJ1-6; V: TRBV5-6; size: few; DNA: TGTGCCAGCAGCTTGCAACCAGGCGGTAATTCACCCCTCCACTTT; CDR3: CASSLQPGGNSPLHF
D: NA; J: TRBJ2-1; V: TRBV5-6; size: NA; DNA: TGTGCCAGCAGCTTTGGCGGGGTGAGCTCCTACAATGAGCAGTTCTTC; CDR3: CASSFGGVSSYNEQFF
D: TRBD1; J: TRBJ1-3; V: TRBV10-3; size: few; DNA: TGTGCCACCGGGACAGTCTCTGGAAACACCATATATTTT; CDR3: CATGTVSGNTIYF
D: NA; J: TRBJ2-7; V: TRBV7-9; size: NA; DNA: TGTGCCAGCAGCTTATCCTACGAGCAGTACTTC; CDR3: CASSLSYEQYF
D: NA; J: TRBJ2-2; V: TRBV4-2; size: NA; DNA: TGTGCCAGCAGCCAAGATCTCCGACAGAGATACACCGGGGAGCTGTTTTTT; CDR3: CASSQDLRQRYTGELFF
D: TRBD1; J: TRBJ2-5; V: TRBV27; size: NA; DNA: TGTGCCAGCAGTTTCCGGGACAGCCAAGAGACCCAGTACTTC; CDR3: CASSFRDSQETQYF
D: NA; J: TRBJ1-1; V: TRBV4-2; size: NA; DNA: TGTGCCAGCAGCCAAGTGGACGGGAAGAACACTGAAGCTTTCTTT; CDR3: CASSQVDGKNTEAFF
D: NA; J: TRBJ2-5; V: TRBV9; size: NA; DNA: TGTGCCAGCAGCGGACTAGACGTAGAGACCCAGTACTTC; CDR3: CASSGLDVETQYF
D: NA; J: TRBJ2-7; V: TRBV27; size: NA; DNA: TGTGCCAGCCTTTGGGACTGGAGAGGCTACGAGCAGTACTTC; CDR3: CASLWDWRGYEQYF
D: NA; J: TRBJ2-7; V: TRBV27; size: NA; DNA: TGTGCCAGCAGGCGGCGCAGGGCGGCCTACGAGCAGTACTTC; CDR3: CASRRRRAAYEQYF
D: NA; J: TRBJ2-1; V: TRBV6-5; size: NA; DNA: TGTGCCAGCAGCTGGGACCGCTACAATGAGCAGTTCTTC; CDR3: CASSWDRYNEQFF
D: NA; J: TRBJ2-1; V: TRBV5-1; size: few; DNA: TGCGCCAGCAGCTTTAATACAGGGTACAATGAGCAGTTCTTC; CDR3: CASSFNTGYNEQFF
D: TRBD1; J: TRBJ2-4; V: TRBV5-6; size: NA; DNA: TGTGCCAGCAGCTATCTTGCGGACAGGGGCAAAAACATTCAGTACTTC; CDR3: CASSYLADRGKNIQYF
D: TRBD1; J: TRBJ1-2; V: TRBV7-9; size: few; DNA: TGTGCCAGCAGCGCCCATGGGACAGCGCATGGCTACACCTTC; CDR3: CASSAHGTAHGYTF
D: NA; J: TRBJ2-7; V: TRBV29-1; size: NA; DNA: TGCAGCGCTGCCCTGGTGGGCGAGCAGTACTTC; CDR3: CSAALVGEQYF
D: NA; J: TRBJ2-7; V: TRBV30; size: NA; DNA: TGTGCCTGGCTTGGCGGGGTGGGAGAGCAGTACTTC; CDR3: CAWLGGVGEQYF
D: NA; J: TRBJ2-7; V: TRBV4-2; size: NA; DNA: TGTGCCAGCAGCCAAGTGGGGACCCCTGGGGGTACCCCCTACGAGCAGTACTTC; CDR3: CASSQVGTPGGTPYEQYF
D: NA; J: TRBJ1-4; V: TRBV6-1; size: NA; DNA: TGTGCCAGCGGGAAACAGACAACTAATGAAAAACTGTTTTTT; CDR3: CASGKQTTNEKLFF
D: NA; J: TRBJ2-6; V: TRBV5-1; size: NA; DNA: TGCGCCAGCAGCTCCAGTTCTGGGGCCAACGTCCTGACTTTC; CDR3: CASSSSSGANVLTF
D: TRBD2; J: TRBJ2-3; V: TRBV4-2; size: NA; DNA: TGTGCCAGCAGCCAAGTCTCGCGGGGGGGTTTAGATACGCAGTATTTT; CDR3: CASSQVSRGGLDTQYF
D: NA; J: TRBJ2-5; V: TRBV29-1; size: NA; DNA: TGCAGCGTGACCGGCTCATTGGCAGAGACCCAGTACTTC; CDR3: CSVTGSLAETQYF
D: NA; J: TRBJ2-1; V: TRBV15; size: NA; DNA: TGTGCCACCAGCAGGAGCTCGACCTACAATGAGCAGTTCTTC; CDR3: CATSRSSTYNEQFF
D: NA; J: TRBJ2-1; V: TRBV5-1; size: NA; DNA: TGCGCCAGCAGCCTTACGTGGGGTCGCGATGAGCAGTTCTTC; CDR3: CASSLTWGRDEQFF
D: TRBD2; J: TRBJ2-5; V: TRBV5-4; size: NA; DNA: TGTGCCAGCAGCAAAAGGACTAGCGGGGGTCCGGTGACCCAGTACTTC; CDR3: CASSKRTSGGPVTQYF
D: NA; J: TRBJ2-3; V: TRBV29-1; size: few; DNA: TGCAGCGTCCGTGGAGGTTTCAAAGCAGATACGCAGTATTTT; CDR3: CSVRGGFKADTQYF
D: NA; J: TRBJ1-6; V: TRBV5-6; size: NA; DNA: TGTGCCAGCAGAGTGGGGCTGACATCACCCCTCCACTTT; CDR3: CASRVGLTSPLHF
D: NA; J: TRBJ1-5; V: TRBV5-6; size: few; DNA: TGTGCCAGCAGCTTGGCCGGCAGGGTGGAAGGTCAGCCCCAGCATTTT; CDR3: CASSLAGRVEGQPQHF
D: NA; J: TRBJ1-1; V: TRBV30; size: NA; DNA: TGTGCCTGGACCCGTAACTTGAACACTGAAGCTTTCTTT; CDR3: CAWTRNLNTEAFF
D: TRBD1; J: TRBJ1-2; V: TRBV2; size: NA; DNA: TGTGCCAGCAGTGAATTCGTGGGCGGGACAGGCTGGACCTTC; CDR3: CASSEFVGGTGWTF
D: NA; J: TRBJ1-1; V: TRBV29-1; size: NA; DNA: TGCAGCGTAAACGGACAGTTGAACACTGAAGCTTTCTTT; CDR3: CSVNGQLNTEAFF
D: TRBD1; J: TRBJ1-2; V: TRBV29-1; size: NA; DNA: TGCAGCGTTGAGGGGACAGATTGGAACTATGGCTACACCTTC; CDR3: CSVEGTDWNYGYTF
D: NA; J: TRBJ1-4; V: TRBV29-1; size: NA; DNA: TGCAGCGTTGGGGAGTTCCCCGGACATGTGTTTTTT; CDR3: CSVGEFPGHVFF
D: NA; J: TRBJ1-6; V: TRBV2; size: NA; DNA: TGTGCCAGCAGTGACGTGGGGACGGCCTATAATTCACCCCTCCACTTT; CDR3: CASSDVGTAYNSPLHF
D: NA; J: TRBJ2-1; V: TRBV7-9; size: NA; DNA: TGTGCCAGCAGCCTCGGACGGTTCAATGAGCAGTTCTTC; CDR3: CASSLGRFNEQFF
D: NA; J: TRBJ2-6; V: TRBV29-1; size: NA; DNA: TGCAGCGTTGAATCCGGCTCTGGGGCCAACGTCCTGACTTTC; CDR3: CSVESGSGANVLTF
D: NA; J: TRBJ1-1; V: TRBV29-1; size: NA; DNA: TGCAGCGTTGGGCACGTAAACACTGAAGCTTTCTTT; CDR3: CSVGHVNTEAFF